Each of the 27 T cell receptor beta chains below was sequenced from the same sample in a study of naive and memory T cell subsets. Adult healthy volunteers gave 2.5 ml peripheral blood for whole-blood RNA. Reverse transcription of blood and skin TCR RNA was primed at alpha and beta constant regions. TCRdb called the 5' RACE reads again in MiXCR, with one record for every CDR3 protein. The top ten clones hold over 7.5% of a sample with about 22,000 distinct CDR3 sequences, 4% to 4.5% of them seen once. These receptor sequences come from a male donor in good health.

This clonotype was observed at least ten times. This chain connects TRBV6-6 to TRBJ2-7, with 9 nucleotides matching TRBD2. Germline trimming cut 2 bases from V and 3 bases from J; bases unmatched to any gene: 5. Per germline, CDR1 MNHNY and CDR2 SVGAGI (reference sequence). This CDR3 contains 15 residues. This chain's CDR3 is CASSYPGTSSYEQYF. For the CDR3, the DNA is TGTGCCAGCAGTTACCCCGGGACTAGCAGCTACGAGCAGTACTTC.

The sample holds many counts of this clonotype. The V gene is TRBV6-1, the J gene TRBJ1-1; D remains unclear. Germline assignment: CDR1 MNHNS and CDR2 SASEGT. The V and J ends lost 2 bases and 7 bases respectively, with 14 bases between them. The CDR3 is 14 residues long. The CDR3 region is CASSEYVGRNEAFF. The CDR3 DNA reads TGTGCCAGCAGTGAATACGTTGGGCGGAATGAAGCTTTCTTT.

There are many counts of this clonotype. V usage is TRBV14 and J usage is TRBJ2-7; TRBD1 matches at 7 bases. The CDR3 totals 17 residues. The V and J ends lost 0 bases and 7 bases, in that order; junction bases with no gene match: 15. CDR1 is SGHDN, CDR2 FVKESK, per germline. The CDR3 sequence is CASSQERARDRIGEQYF. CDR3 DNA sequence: TGTGCCAGCAGCCAAGAAAGAGCCCGGGACAGAATTGGGGAGCAGTACTTC.

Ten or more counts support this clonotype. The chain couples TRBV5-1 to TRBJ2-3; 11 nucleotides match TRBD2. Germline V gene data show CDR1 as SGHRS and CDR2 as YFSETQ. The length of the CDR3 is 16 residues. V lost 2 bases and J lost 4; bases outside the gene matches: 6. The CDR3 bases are TGCGCCAGCAGCTTTATAGCGGGAGGGCCATCAGATACGCAGTATTTT. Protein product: CASSFIAGGPSDTQYF.

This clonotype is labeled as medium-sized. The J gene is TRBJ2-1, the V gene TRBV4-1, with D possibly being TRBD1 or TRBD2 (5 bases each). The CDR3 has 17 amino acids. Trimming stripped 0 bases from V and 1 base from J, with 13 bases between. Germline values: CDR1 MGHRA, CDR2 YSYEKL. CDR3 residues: CASSQDRGARSYNEQFF. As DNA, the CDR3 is TGCGCCAGCAGCCAAGATAGAGGGGCAAGGTCCTACAATGAGCAGTTCTTC.

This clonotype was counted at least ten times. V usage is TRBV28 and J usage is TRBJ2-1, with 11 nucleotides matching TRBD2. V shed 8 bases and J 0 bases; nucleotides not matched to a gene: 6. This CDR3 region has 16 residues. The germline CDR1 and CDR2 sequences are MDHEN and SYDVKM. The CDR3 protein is CASLVAGGYSYNEQFF. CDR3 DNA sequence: TGTGCCAGCCTGGTAGCGGGAGGGTACTCCTACAATGAGCAGTTCTTC.

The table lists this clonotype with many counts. In DNA form, the CDR3 reads TGCGCCAGCAGCACCAAGACAGGCGGCGAGCAGTACTTC. Translated, it gives CASSTKTGGEQYF. The chain has TRBV5-1 and TRBJ2-7, with a possible D match to TRBD1 (6 bases). Per germline, CDR1 SGHRS and CDR2 YFSETQ. The CDR3 extends over 13 amino acids. With 4 bases removed from V and 6 bases from J, the gap between germline ends came to 14 bases.

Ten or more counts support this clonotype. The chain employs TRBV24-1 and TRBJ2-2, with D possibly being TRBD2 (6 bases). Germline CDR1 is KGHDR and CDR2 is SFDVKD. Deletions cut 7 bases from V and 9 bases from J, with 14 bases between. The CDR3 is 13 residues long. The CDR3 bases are TGTGCCACCAGCCACGCGGAGGGAAGGGAGCTGTTTTTT. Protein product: CATSHAEGRELFF.

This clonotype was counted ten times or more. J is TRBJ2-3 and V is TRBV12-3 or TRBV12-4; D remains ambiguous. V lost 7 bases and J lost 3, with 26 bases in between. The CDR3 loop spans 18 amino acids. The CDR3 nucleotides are TGTGCCAGCACTCGGAACGCTCCGGTCAGCCAAATTACAGATACGCAGTATTTT. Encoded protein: CASTRNAPVSQITDTQYF.

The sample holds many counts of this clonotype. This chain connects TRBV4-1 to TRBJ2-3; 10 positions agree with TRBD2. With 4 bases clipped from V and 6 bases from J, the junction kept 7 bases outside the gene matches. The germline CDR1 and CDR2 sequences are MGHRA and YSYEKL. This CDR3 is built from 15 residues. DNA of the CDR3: TGCGCCAGCAGCCCCTCAGCGGGGGGGCGGGATACGCAGTATTTT. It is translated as CASSPSAGGRDTQYF.

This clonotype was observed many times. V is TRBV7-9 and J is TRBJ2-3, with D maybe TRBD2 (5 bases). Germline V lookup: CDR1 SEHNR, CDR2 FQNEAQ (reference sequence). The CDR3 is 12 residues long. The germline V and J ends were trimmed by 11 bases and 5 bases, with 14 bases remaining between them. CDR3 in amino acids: CAGGSGKDTQYF. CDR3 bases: TGTGCCGGAGGCTCGGGGAAAGATACGCAGTATTTT.

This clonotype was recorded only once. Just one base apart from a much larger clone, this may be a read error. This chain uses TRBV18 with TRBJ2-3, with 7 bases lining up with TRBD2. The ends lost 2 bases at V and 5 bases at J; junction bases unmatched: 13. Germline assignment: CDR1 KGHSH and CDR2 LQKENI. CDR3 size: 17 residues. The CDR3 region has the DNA TGTGCCAGCTCACCATTTGGCAGCGGGGTTGGGTTAGATACGCAGTATTTT. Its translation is CASSPFGSGVGLDTQYF.

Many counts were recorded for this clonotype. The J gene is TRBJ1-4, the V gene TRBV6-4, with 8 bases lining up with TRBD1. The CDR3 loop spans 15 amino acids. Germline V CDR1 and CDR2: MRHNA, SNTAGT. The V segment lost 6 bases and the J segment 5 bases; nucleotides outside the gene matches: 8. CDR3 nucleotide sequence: TGTGCCAGCAGGCCGACAGGGGCCTTAAATGAAAAACTGTTTTTT. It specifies CASRPTGALNEKLFF.

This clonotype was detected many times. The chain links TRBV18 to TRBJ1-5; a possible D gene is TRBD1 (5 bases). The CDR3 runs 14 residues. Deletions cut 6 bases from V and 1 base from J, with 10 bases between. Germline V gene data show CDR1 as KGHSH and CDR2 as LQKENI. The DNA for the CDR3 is TGTGCCAGCTCGTACCAGGGAAGCAATCAGCCCCAGCATTTT. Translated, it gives CASSYQGSNQPQHF.

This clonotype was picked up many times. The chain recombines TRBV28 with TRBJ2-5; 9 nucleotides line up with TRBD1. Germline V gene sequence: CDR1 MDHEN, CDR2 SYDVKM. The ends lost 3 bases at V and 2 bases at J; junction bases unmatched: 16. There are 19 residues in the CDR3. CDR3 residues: CASSFSRSGQGRRQETQYF. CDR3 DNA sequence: TGTGCCAGCAGTTTCTCAAGATCGGGACAGGGTCGGAGGCAAGAGACCCAGTACTTC.

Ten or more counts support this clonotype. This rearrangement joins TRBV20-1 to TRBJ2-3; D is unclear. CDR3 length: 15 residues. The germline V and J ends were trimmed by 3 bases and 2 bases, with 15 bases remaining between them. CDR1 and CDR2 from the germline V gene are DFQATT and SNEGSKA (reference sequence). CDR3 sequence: CSASNPSLHTDTQYF. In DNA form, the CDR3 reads TGCAGTGCTAGTAACCCCAGCCTTCACACAGATACGCAGTATTTT.

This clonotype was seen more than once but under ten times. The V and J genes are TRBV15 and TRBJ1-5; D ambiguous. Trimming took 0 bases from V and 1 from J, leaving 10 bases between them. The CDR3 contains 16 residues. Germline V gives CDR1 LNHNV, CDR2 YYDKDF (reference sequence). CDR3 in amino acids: CATSRDRLGSNQPQHF. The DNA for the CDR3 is TGTGCCACCAGCAGAGATCGTCTGGGGAGCAATCAGCCCCAGCATTTT.

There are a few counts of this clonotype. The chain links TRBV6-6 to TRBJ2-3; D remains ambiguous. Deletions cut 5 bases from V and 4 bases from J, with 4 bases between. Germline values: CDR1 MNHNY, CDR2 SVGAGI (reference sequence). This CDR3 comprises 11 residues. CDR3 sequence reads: CASSPADTQYF. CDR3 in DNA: TGTGCCAGCAGTCCAGCAGATACGCAGTATTTT.

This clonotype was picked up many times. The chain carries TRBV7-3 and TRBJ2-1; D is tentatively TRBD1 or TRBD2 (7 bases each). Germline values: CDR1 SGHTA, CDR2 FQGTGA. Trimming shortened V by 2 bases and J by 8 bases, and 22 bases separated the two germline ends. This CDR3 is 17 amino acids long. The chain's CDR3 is CASSLLGRGPTMDEQFF. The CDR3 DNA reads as TGTGCCAGCAGCTTATTGGGGAGGGGGCCCACTATGGATGAGCAGTTCTTC.

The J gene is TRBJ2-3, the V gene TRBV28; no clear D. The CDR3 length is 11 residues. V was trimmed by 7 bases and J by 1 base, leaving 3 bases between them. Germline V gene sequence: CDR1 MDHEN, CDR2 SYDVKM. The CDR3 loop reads CASMGTDTQYF. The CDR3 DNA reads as TGTGCCAGCATGGGCACAGATACGCAGTATTTT.

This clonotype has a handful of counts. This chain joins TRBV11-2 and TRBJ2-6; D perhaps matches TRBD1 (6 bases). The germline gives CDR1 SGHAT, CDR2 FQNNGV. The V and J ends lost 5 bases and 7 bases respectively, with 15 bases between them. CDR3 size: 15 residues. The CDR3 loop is CASSALLGGANVLTF. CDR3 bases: TGTGCCAGCAGCGCGCTCCTAGGGGGAGCCAACGTCCTGACTTTC.

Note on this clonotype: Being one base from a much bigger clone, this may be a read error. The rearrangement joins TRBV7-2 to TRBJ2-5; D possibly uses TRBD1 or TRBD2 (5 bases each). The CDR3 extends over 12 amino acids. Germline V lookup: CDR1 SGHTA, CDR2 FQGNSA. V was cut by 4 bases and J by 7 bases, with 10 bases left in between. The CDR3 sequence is CASSSGRTTQYF. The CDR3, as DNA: TGTGCCAGCAGCTCAGGGAGAACGACCCAGTACTTC.

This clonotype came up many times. CDR3 DNA sequence: TGTGCCAGCAGCTTTGATCCCCCTGGCGGGAGTTACGAGCAGTACTTC. This sequence encodes CASSFDPPGGSYEQYF. This rearrangement joins TRBV7-9 to TRBJ2-7, with TRBD2 matching 7 bases. Germline V lookup: CDR1 SEHNR, CDR2 FQNEAQ (reference sequence). This CDR3 has 16 residues. The junction had 12 bases not matched to a gene; V was cut back by 3 bases and J by 4 bases. The full variable domain, with the rest looked up from reference TRBV7-9 and TRBJ2-7, is DTGVSQNPRHKITKRGQNVTFRCDPISEHNRLYWYRQTLGQGPEFLTYFQNEAQLEKSRLLSDRFSAERPKGSFSTLEIQRTEQGDSAMYLCASSFDPPGGSYEQYFGPGTRLTVT.

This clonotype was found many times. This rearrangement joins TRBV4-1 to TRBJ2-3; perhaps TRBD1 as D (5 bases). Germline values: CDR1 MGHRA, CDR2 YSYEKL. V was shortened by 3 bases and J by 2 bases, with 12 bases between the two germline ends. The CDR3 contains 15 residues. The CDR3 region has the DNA TGCGCCAGCAGCCAGAGACAGATCGACACAGATACGCAGTATTTT. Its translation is CASSQRQIDTDTQYF.

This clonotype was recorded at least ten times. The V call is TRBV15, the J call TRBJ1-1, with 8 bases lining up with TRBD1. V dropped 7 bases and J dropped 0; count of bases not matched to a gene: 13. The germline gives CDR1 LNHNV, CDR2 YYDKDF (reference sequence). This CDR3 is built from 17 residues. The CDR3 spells CATKQDRGLLMNTEAFF. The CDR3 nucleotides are TGTGCCACCAAGCAAGACAGGGGCCTTTTAATGAACACTGAAGCTTTCTTT.

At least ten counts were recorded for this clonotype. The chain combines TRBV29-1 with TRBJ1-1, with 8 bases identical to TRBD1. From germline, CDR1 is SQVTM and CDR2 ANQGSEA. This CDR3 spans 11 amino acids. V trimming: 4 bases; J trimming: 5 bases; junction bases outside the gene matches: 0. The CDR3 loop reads CSVGDRTEAFF. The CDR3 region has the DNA TGCAGCGTTGGGGACAGGACTGAAGCTTTCTTT.

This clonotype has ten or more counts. Here the CDR3 reads CASSQGQGSYNEQFF. The CDR3 DNA is TGCGCCAGCAGCCAGGGACAGGGATCCTACAATGAGCAGTTCTTC. The chain employs TRBV4-1 and TRBJ2-1, with 9 positions matching TRBD1. The trim removed 3 bases at V and 1 base at J, leaving 1 base unmatched. This CDR3 comprises 15 residues. Germline V gene lookup returns CDR1 MGHRA and CDR2 YSYEKL.